The 31 T cell receptor beta chains below all came from one sample that was sequenced in a study of T cells in Graves' hyperthyroidism and ophthalmopathy. RNA transcripts were the template for amplifying TCR beta CDR3 regions. TCR CDR3 underwent first-round RT-PCR with the HTBI primer set. TCRdb reanalysed the multiplex PCR reads using MiXCR and keeps one entry per CDR3 protein. The table has around 250,000 distinct CDR3 sequences, more than 12% seen once; the top ten hold 13%. Sequencing used blood. These receptors were collected from a woman in her thirties or forties with Graves' hyperthyroidism that later progressed to Graves' ophthalmopathy.

This clonotype was counted at least ten times. The rearrangement joins TRBV6-1 to TRBJ2-1; tentatively, D is TRBD2 (6 bases). Germline V gene data show CDR1 as MNHNS and CDR2 as SASEGT. V was pared by 2 bases and J by 4 bases, with 12 bases between. This CDR3 has 15 residues. CDR3 protein: CASSELFSGYNEQFF. The CDR3 nucleotides read TGTGCCAGCAGTGAACTTTTTAGCGGATACAATGAGCAGTTCTTC.

This clonotype was detected a few times. The chain carries TRBV3-1 and TRBJ2-7; perhaps D is TRBD1 or TRBD2 (6 bases each). This CDR3 has 12 amino acids. Deletions cut 3 bases from V and 6 bases from J, with 9 bases between. Germline assignment: CDR1 LGHDT and CDR2 YNNKEL (reference sequence). As DNA, the CDR3 is TGTGCCAGCAGCCAGGGGGGCCGCGAGCAGTACTTC. It is translated as CASSQGGREQYF.

In this sample, this clonotype turned up many times. This chain connects TRBV30 to TRBJ1-5; D is perhaps TRBD1 (5 bases). Per germline, CDR1 GTSNPN and CDR2 SVGIG (reference sequence). Between the trimmed V and J ends, which lost 0 bases and 4 bases, there was a span of 10 bases. The CDR3 runs 14 residues. CDR3 sequence reads: CAWSVGSGNQPQHF. CDR3 nucleotide sequence: TGTGCCTGGAGTGTGGGTTCAGGGAATCAGCCCCAGCATTTT. The full variable domain, completed using reference TRBV30 and TRBJ1-5, is SQTIHQWPATLVQPVGSPLSLECTVEGTSNPNLYWYRQAAGRGLQLLFYSVGIGQISSEVPQNLSASRPQDRQFILSSKKLLLSDSGFYLCAWSVGSGNQPQHFGDGTRLSIL.

Only a few counts were recorded for this clonotype. V usage is TRBV3-1 and J usage is TRBJ2-7; 10 positions agree with TRBD1. This CDR3 contains 16 residues. Germline V gives CDR1 LGHDT, CDR2 YNNKEL (reference sequence). V gave up 1 base and J gave up 2 bases; unmatched junction bases: 5. Written as DNA, the CDR3 is TGTGCCAGCAGCCAAGCCGGGACAGGGGCCCCCTACGAGCAGTACTTC. It yields the protein CASSQAGTGAPYEQYF.

This chain's CDR3 is CASSPQVNTYNYGYTF. Written as DNA, the CDR3 is TGTGCCAGCAGCCCTCAGGTGAACACCTACAACTATGGCTACACCTTC. This chain links TRBV9 with TRBJ1-2; no definite D call. The V gene lost 4 bases and the J gene lost 2 bases, with 18 bases spanning the gap. CDR1 and CDR2 from the germline V gene are SGDLS and YYNGEE. The CDR3 consists of 16 residues.

At least ten counts were recorded for this clonotype. The chain uses TRBV11-2 and TRBJ2-1; 13 bases are a match to TRBD2. CDR1 SGHAT and CDR2 FQNNGV come from the germline V gene. The CDR3 is 17 amino acids. V was pared by 6 bases and J by 0 bases, with 5 bases of the junction left unmatched. The CDR3 here is CASSRLAGGNSYNEQFF. The CDR3, as DNA: TGTGCCAGCAGTCGACTAGCGGGAGGCAACTCCTACAATGAGCAGTTCTTC. Variable domain in full (rest from reference TRBV11-2 and TRBJ2-1): EAGVAQSPRYKIIEKRQSVAFWCNPISGHATLYWYQQILGQGPKLLIQFQNNGVVDDSQLPKDRFSAERLKGVDSTLKIQPAKLEDSAVYLCASSRLAGGNSYNEQFFGPGTRLTVL.

This clonotype was found many times. This sequence joins TRBV11-2 and TRBJ2-3; possible D gene TRBD2, 5 bases. The CDR3 length is 15 residues. The ends were cut back, 8 bases at V and 1 base at J, with 16 bases in the middle. CDR1 is SGHAT, CDR2 FQNNGV, per germline. This CDR3 is CASDLGSAGTDTQYF. The CDR3 coding sequence is TGTGCCAGCGACCTGGGTAGCGCGGGCACAGATACGCAGTATTTT.

This clonotype was seen ten or more times. The rearrangement links TRBV15 to TRBJ1-1; D is unclear. Germline CDR1 reads LNHNV; CDR2 reads YYDKDF (reference sequence). V dropped 0 bases and J dropped 5 bases, with 19 bases sitting between them. The CDR3 is 17 amino acids. CDR3 amino acids: CATSRDPVALSRTEAFF. The CDR3 nucleotides read TGTGCCACCAGCAGAGACCCCGTTGCCCTTTCTCGGACTGAAGCTTTCTTT.

This clonotype came up many times. The chain uses TRBV5-6 and TRBJ2-7; D is possibly TRBD1 (5 bases). The CDR3 extends over 15 amino acids. Germline V CDR1 and CDR2: SGHDT, YYEEEE. V was pared by 0 bases and J by 5 bases, with 15 bases between. In nucleotides, the CDR3 is TGTGCCAGCAGCTTGGAGCCGGACACGCCGCACGAGCAGTACTTC. The encoded protein is CASSLEPDTPHEQYF.

In this sample, this clonotype turned up a few times. Possible read error: a much larger clone is one base away. The rearrangement uses TRBV3-1 and TRBJ1-5; D remains unclear. V lost 0 bases to trimming and J lost 3 bases, with 9 bases between them. The CDR3 is made up of 15 amino acids. Germline CDR1 LGHDT, CDR2 YNNKEL (reference sequence). CDR3: CASSQDASYNQPQHF. The CDR3 DNA reads as TGTGCCAGCAGCCAAGATGCGAGTTACAATCAGCCCCAGCATTTT.

This clonotype was counted at least ten times. In DNA, the CDR3 is TGCAGTGCAAGGGGACTAGCGGGAACAGATACGCAGTATTTT. Residues: CSARGLAGTDTQYF. The V and J genes are TRBV20-1 and TRBJ2-3, with TRBD2 matching over 13 bases. Per germline, CDR1 DFQATT and CDR2 SNEGSKA (reference sequence). The CDR3 extends over 14 amino acids. With V trimmed by 6 bases and J by 3 bases, 3 bases remained unmatched.

This clonotype was seen ten or more times. V is TRBV6-1 and J is TRBJ1-4; 8 positions agree with TRBD1. Trimming at V came to 6 bases and at J to 7 bases, leaving 7 bases not matched to a gene. This CDR3 has 14 residues. Germline CDR1 MNHNS, CDR2 SASEGT. The DNA for the CDR3 is TGTGCCAGCAGCCCGGACAGGGCCCTTGAAAAACTGTTTTTT. Protein product: CASSPDRALEKLFF.

This clonotype was detected ten times or more. The chain combines TRBV6-1 with TRBJ1-1; D possibly corresponds to TRBD1 (6 bases). The germline CDR1 and CDR2 sequences are MNHNS and SASEGT. Between the trimmed V and J ends, which lost 5 bases and 4 bases, there was a span of 14 bases. The CDR3 runs 14 residues. CDR3 amino acids: CASSLAEGGTEAFF. The CDR3 nucleotides read TGTGCCAGCAGTCTTGCAGAAGGGGGCACTGAAGCTTTCTTT.

At least ten counts were recorded for this clonotype. The rearrangement joins TRBV12-3 or TRBV12-4 to TRBJ1-1, with D possibly being TRBD1 (6 bases). This CDR3 is 15 amino acids long. Trimming left V 6 bases short and J 0 bases short, with 14 bases between. This CDR3 reads CASRRGVLMNTEAFF. CDR3 nucleotides: TGTGCCAGCAGGAGGGGGGTGTTAATGAACACTGAAGCTTTCTTT.

The table lists this clonotype with many counts. The chain is built from TRBV2 and TRBJ2-1; D is ambiguous. The CDR3 loop spans 13 amino acids. Per the germline V gene, CDR1 is SNHLY and CDR2 is FYNNEI. V was pared by 5 bases and J by 9 bases, with 14 bases between. CDR3 DNA: TGTGCCAGCAGTCTGTTTTTGGTGGGTGAGCAGTTCTTC. It specifies CASSLFLVGEQFF.

This clonotype has just a few counts. The rearrangement joins TRBV9 to TRBJ2-7; possible D gene TRBD2, 6 bases. This CDR3 region has 14 residues. The germline V gene has CDR1 SGDLS and CDR2 YYNGEE. V was cut by 0 bases and J by 3 bases, with 10 bases left in between. The CDR3 loop is CASSVASSGYEQYF. In DNA form, the CDR3 reads TGTGCCAGCAGCGTAGCTAGTAGCGGCTACGAGCAGTACTTC.

The sample holds many counts of this clonotype. This rearrangement joins TRBV5-1 to TRBJ1-1; D gene unclear. Trimming removed 5 bases from V and 1 base from J, with 9 bases in between. Germline CDR1 reads SGHRS; CDR2 reads YFSETQ. The CDR3 consists of 13 residues. CDR3 in amino acids: CASRQDPNTEAFF. The CDR3 DNA reads as TGCGCCAGCAGACAAGACCCGAACACTGAAGCTTTCTTT.

At least ten counts were recorded for this clonotype. The chain combines TRBV27 with TRBJ2-2; 10 nucleotides line up with TRBD2. Germline V CDR1 and CDR2: MNHEY, SMNVEV (reference sequence). Trimming took 5 bases from V and 3 from J; bases not matched to a gene: 15. This CDR3 contains 19 residues. The CDR3 bases are TGTGCCAGCAGTCCCACGGCCCGAAGGACTAGCGGAGACACCGGGGAGCTGTTTTTT. This translates into CASSPTARRTSGDTGELFF.

This clonotype was observed many times. The chain joins TRBV7-3 to TRBJ2-1; perhaps TRBD2 as D (5 bases). Germline V CDR1 and CDR2: SGHTA, FQGTGA. CDR3 size: 21 residues. Trimming left V 5 bases short and J 2 bases short, with 31 bases between. CDR3 protein: CASSLKPLQFRGTVTYNEQFF. The CDR3, as DNA: TGTGCCAGCAGCCTAAAGCCGCTACAATTTCGGGGAACAGTTACCTACAATGAGCAGTTCTTC.

At least ten counts were recorded for this clonotype. The V call is TRBV2, the J call TRBJ1-3; no reliable D call. Trimming stripped 4 bases from V and 0 bases from J, with 4 bases between. Germline V gene sequence: CDR1 SNHLY, CDR2 FYNNEI. CDR3 length equals 13 residues. Here the CDR3 DNA reads TGTGCCAGCAGTGGAGGCTCTGGAAACACCATATATTTT. Translated, it gives CASSGGSGNTIYF.

This clonotype was seen many times. V and J are TRBV29-1 and TRBJ1-2; D may be TRBD1 (5 bases). Looked up from germline, CDR1 is SQVTM and CDR2 is ANQGSEA. V lost 8 bases and J lost 4, with 17 bases in between. The CDR3 is 13 amino acids. The CDR3 DNA reads TGCAGCACAAGATCGGACACTTCCTATGGCTACACCTTC. This encodes CSTRSDTSYGYTF.

This clonotype was observed a few times. The chain has TRBV6-1 and TRBJ1-4; D not certain. V was shortened by 7 bases and J by 8 bases, with 17 bases between the two germline ends. Germline CDR1 MNHNS, CDR2 SASEGT. The CDR3 is made up of 14 amino acids. The CDR3 nucleotides are TGTGCCAGCAATTACGGGCCGCTTAAGGAAAAACTGTTTTTT. This gives the protein CASNYGPLKEKLFF.

Many counts were recorded for this clonotype. V usage is TRBV10-3 and J usage is TRBJ2-1; D perhaps matches TRBD2 (5 bases). In germline, CDR1 is ENHRY, CDR2 SYGVKD. Trimming stripped 4 bases from V and 7 bases from J, with 11 bases between. CDR3 length: 13 amino acids. DNA of the CDR3: TGTGCCATCAGTGTAGGTGGCGGGAATGAGCAGTTCTTC. Residues: CAISVGGGNEQFF.

This clonotype occurred many times. This chain uses TRBV12-3 or TRBV12-4 with TRBJ2-7, with TRBD2 matching 7 bases. The CDR3 runs 15 residues. V shed 6 bases, J shed 4 bases, and the junction held 12 bases outside the gene matches. In DNA form, the CDR3 reads TGTGCCAGCAGCCCCATAGCGGGTGTCTTATACGAGCAGTACTTC. It codes for CASSPIAGVLYEQYF.

The J gene is TRBJ2-4, the V gene TRBV10-2; D gene uncertain. The V gene's germline CDR1 is WSHSY and CDR2 SAAADI. Between the trimmed V and J ends, which lost 5 bases and 2 bases, there was a span of 1 base. This CDR3 has 11 residues. CDR3 sequence: CASSSKNIQYF. In nucleotides, the CDR3 is TGCGCCAGCAGTTCCAAAAACATTCAGTACTTC.

This clonotype was observed many times. This sequence joins TRBV19 and TRBJ2-1; 11 bases line up with TRBD2. This CDR3 has 14 residues. Per germline, CDR1 LNHDA and CDR2 SQIVND (reference sequence). Trimming took 6 bases from V and 6 from J; bases not matched to a gene: 4. CDR3 region: CASRTSGRGNEQFF. CDR3 DNA: TGTGCCAGTAGAACTAGCGGGAGAGGCAATGAGCAGTTCTTC.

At least ten counts were recorded for this clonotype. The genes are TRBV6-6 and TRBJ1-1; the D gene is possibly TRBD1 (5 bases). Germline values: CDR1 MNHNY, CDR2 SVGAGI (reference sequence). The CDR3 has 14 amino acids. Between the trimmed V and J ends, which lost 1 base and 5 bases, there was a span of 11 bases. CDR3 nucleotide sequence: TGTGCCAGCAGTTACTACGATTGGGGGACTGAAGCTTTCTTT. Protein product: CASSYYDWGTEAFF.

The chain recombines TRBV24-1 with TRBJ2-1; 9 nucleotides agree with TRBD2. The CDR3 spans 18 residues. V shed 5 bases and J 8 bases; nucleotides not matched to a gene: 18. The germline V gene encodes CDR1 KGHDR and CDR2 SFDVKD. The CDR3 DNA follows: TGTGCCACCAGTGGTCCCCGGGACATCGGGACTAGCAGGTATGAGCAGTTCTTC. This codes for CATSGPRDIGTSRYEQFF.

This clonotype was seen a few times. The chain carries TRBV7-9 and TRBJ1-1; 8 bases agree with TRBD1. The length of the CDR3 is 13 residues. Germline assignment: CDR1 SEHNR and CDR2 FQNEAQ (reference sequence). Germline trimming cut 5 bases from V and 8 bases from J; bases unmatched to any gene: 7. CDR3 sequence (DNA): TGTGCCAGCAGCGGAGGGACAGGAAACGAAGCTTTCTTT. Protein: CASSGGTGNEAFF. The complete variable domain, with remaining parts taken from reference TRBV7-9 and TRBJ1-1, reads DTGVSQNPRHKITKRGQNVTFRCDPISEHNRLYWYRQTLGQGPEFLTYFQNEAQLEKSRLLSDRFSAERPKGSFSTLEIQRTEQGDSAMYLCASSGGTGNEAFFGQGTRLTVV.

A word on this clonotype: A single base separates this from a much larger clone, so it may be a read error. The chain recombines TRBV28 with TRBJ2-7, with 7 positions matching TRBD1. The CDR3 is 13 amino acids. Trimming at V came to 6 bases and at J to 0 bases, leaving 2 bases not matched to a gene. The germline V gene encodes CDR1 MDHEN and CDR2 SYDVKM. CDR3: CASRDRFSYEQYF. The CDR3, as DNA: TGTGCCAGCAGGGACAGGTTCTCCTACGAGCAGTACTTC.

V gene TRBV29-1 combines with J gene TRBJ1-3; D gene unclear. This CDR3 is built from 14 residues. Trimming shortened V by 3 bases and J by 0 bases, and 9 bases separated the two germline ends. CDR1 SQVTM and CDR2 ANQGSEA come from the germline V gene. CDR3 sequence reads: CSVEVPNSGNTIYF. CDR3 sequence (DNA): TGCAGCGTTGAGGTGCCCAACTCTGGAAACACCATATATTTT.